This TCR beta chain was observed in a study of shared clonotypes between healthy human individuals (dated by TCRdb to between 2020 and 2021). Context from the whole study: A couple of women and a few men aged 18 to 49 years were included in the cohort. To estimate repertoire size and how much clonotype sharing occurs between individuals, the study deeply sequenced the blood TCR repertoires of 5 or 6 healthy adults. To increase sequencing depth and limit assay-specific biases, different laboratories used diverse techniques to prepare libraries and sequence TCR repertoires. Per donor, leukapheresis produced somewhere between about 0.94 and 8.9 billion PBMCs.

Via the germline V gene, CDR1 is LGHNA and CDR2 YNFKEQ. Relative to germline, V is missing 1 base and J is missing 5 bases, with 5 bases of the junction outside any gene match. The cysteine opens and the phenylalanine closes a CDR3 of 15 amino acids. Left in the record is the CDR3 DNA by itself, 45 bases read in frame from the first base. Using the deep immunoSEQ assay, TCR CDR3 regions were amplified from genomic DNA by multiplex PCR. Extracted genomic DNA from each cell subset was distributed evenly across all wells of several immunoSEQ 96-well plates, and each plate was treated as a replicate. For unsorted PBMC, about 0.3 ug genomic DNA, equal to 25,000 to 35,000 T cell genomes, was loaded into each replicate PCR. Ten immunoSEQ deep assay plates were used to sequence unsorted PBMC genomic DNA. Purified libraries were measured with a Qubit 3.0 fluorometer, size-checked on a Bioanalyzer 2100, and measured again with the KAPA Library Quantification kit. A separate single-read 150-cycle Illumina NextSeq 550 flow cell was used to sequence each immunoSEQ 96-well plate. The paper's processing steps were these. Because the immunoSEQ output included only junctional sequences and no quality scores, the filtering could not be the same as the filtering used for full-length reads. To assign V/J genes and CDR3, sequences were annotated against IMGT germline references using PyIR, a Python wrapper for IgBLAST v1.9. Reads were removed for weak V/J assignments (E-value above 1e-6), missing CDR3, stop codons, out-of-frame junctions, or ambiguous translated residues. A V3J clonotype was defined by an identical inferred V gene, J gene, and CDR3 amino acid sequence. Percentage overlap between repertoires was calculated by dividing the number of shared unique clonotypes by the size of the smaller repertoire. Repertoire richness was assessed with RTK rarefaction, the Chao1 estimator, and Recon v2.1 estimates of unobserved clonotypes. The table comes from immuneACCESS by way of TCRdb, which keeps in-frame sequences with V and J called. Part of the clones is missing from these tables; in studies checked, under half for an unresolved V gene and the rest for unknown reasons. Clone size and V and J calls were adopted from that table, with D and trimming inferred from the DNA. The sample yields a few hundred thousand clones; about 80% were counted once. Together, the top ten hold approximately 12% of the sample.

Comment on this clone: It lacks a known antigen. Base qualities are missing; no much larger clone stands one base away.

The donors were healthy, HIV-negative adults who had no recently reported acute infections or vaccinations. Only Caucasian adults living in Nashville, Tennessee, USA were represented among the donors. For unsorted samples, 70 million to 95 million PBMCs were counted, and genomic DNA was extracted using the QIAamp DNA Blood Mini kit. Blood was obtained by leukapheresis, after which PBMCs were separated by Ficoll-Histopaque density gradient centrifugation and cryopreserved in liquid nitrogen vapor phase. Findings and caveats that apply to the study as a whole: Sampling was limited to blood, and TCR repertoires in tissue likely differ from TCR repertoires in blood. Based on pairwise subsampling, the degree of clonotype sharing among donors was expected to be affected by sequencing depth. The small number of donors limited the genetic and exposure-history diversity represented.

The source is a woman between 40 and 55 years old in good health. Some clones in this sample may be carry-over from other donors' samples. The chain is encoded by TRBV4-2 joined to TRBJ2-5; 9 central bases correspond to TRBD2. The sample taken for sequencing was PBMCs. CDR3 loop: CASSQAAGGYETQYF. The nucleotides read TGTGCCAGCAGCCAAGCAGCGGGAGGCTACGAGACCCAGTACTTC.